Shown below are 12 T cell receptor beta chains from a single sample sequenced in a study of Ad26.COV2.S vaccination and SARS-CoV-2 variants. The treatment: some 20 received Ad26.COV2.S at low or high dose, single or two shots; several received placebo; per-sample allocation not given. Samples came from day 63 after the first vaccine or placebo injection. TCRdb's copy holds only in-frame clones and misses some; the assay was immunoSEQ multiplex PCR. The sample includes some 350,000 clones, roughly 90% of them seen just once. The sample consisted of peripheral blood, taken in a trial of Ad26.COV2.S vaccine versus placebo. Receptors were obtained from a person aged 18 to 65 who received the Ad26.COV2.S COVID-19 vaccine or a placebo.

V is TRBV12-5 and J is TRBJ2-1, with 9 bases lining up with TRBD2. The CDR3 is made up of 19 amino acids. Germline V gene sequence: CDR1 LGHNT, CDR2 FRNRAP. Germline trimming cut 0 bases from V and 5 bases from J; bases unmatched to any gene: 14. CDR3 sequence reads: CASGLVVPVAGVRNNEQFF. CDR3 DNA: TGTGCTAGTGGTTTGGTAGTCCCCGTAGCGGGAGTAAGGAACAATGAGCAGTTCTTC.

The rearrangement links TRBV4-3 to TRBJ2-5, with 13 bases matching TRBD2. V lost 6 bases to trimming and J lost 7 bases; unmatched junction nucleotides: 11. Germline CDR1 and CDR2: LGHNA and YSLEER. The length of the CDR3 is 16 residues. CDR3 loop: CASSPGLAGAAVTQYF. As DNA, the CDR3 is TGCGCCAGCAGTCCCGGACTAGCGGGAGCGGCGGTGACCCAGTACTTC.

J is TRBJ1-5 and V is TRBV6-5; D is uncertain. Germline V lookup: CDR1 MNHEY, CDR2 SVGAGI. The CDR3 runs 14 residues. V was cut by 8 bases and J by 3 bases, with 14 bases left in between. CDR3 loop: CASLLGGTNQPQHF. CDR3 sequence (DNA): TGTGCCAGCCTGCTCGGAGGAACCAATCAGCCCCAGCATTTT.

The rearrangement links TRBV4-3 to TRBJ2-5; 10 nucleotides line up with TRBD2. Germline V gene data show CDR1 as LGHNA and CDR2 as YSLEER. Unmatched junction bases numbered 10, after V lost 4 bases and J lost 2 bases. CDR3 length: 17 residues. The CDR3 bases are TGCGCCAGCAGCCCGAGAGAAGGACTAGCGGCACAAGAGACCCAGTACTTC. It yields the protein CASSPREGLAAQETQYF.

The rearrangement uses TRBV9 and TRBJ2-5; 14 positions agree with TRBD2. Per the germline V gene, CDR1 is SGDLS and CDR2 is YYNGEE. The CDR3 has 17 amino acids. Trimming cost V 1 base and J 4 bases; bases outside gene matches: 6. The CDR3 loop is CASSVQSGTSGRETQYF. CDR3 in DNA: TGTGCCAGCAGCGTACAATCCGGGACTAGCGGGAGAGAGACCCAGTACTTC.

CDR3 sequence: CASSALGGATDTQYF. The CDR3 nucleotides read TGTGCCAGCAGCGCTTTGGGGGGTGCGACAGATACGCAGTATTTT. This chain uses TRBV6-4 with TRBJ2-3; D might be TRBD2 (6 bases). The CDR3 has 15 residues. The germline CDR1 and CDR2 sequences are MRHNA and SNTAGT. Trimming stripped 6 bases from V and 3 bases from J, with 16 bases between.

The DNA of the CDR3 is TGCGCCAGCGAAGTGGGGGGGGCAGGAGAGACCCAGTACTTC. Protein: CASEVGGAGETQYF. V and J are TRBV5-1 and TRBJ2-5, with D perhaps matching TRBD2 (7 bases). V shed 7 bases and J shed 4 bases, with 17 bases lying between them. This CDR3 region has 14 residues. Germline-derived CDR1 and CDR2 are SGHRS and YFSETQ.

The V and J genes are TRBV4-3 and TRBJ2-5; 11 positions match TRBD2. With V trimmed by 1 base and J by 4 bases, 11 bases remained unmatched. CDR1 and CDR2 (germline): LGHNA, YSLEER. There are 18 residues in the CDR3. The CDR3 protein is CASSQVTSGRGGGETQYF. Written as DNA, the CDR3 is TGCGCCAGCAGCCAAGTAACTAGCGGGAGAGGGGGGGGAGAGACCCAGTACTTC.

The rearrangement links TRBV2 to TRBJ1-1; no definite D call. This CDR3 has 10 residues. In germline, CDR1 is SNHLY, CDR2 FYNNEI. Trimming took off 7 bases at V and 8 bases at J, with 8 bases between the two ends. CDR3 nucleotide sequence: TGTGCCAGCAAGTTCTCCGAAGCTTTCTTT. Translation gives CASKFSEAFF.

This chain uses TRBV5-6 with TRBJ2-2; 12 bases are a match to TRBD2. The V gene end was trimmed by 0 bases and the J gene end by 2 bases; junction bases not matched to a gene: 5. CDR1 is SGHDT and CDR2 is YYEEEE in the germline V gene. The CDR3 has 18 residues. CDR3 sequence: CASSLGLAGDLNTGELFF. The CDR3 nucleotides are TGTGCCAGCAGCTTGGGACTAGCGGGGGACCTAAACACCGGGGAGCTGTTTTTT.

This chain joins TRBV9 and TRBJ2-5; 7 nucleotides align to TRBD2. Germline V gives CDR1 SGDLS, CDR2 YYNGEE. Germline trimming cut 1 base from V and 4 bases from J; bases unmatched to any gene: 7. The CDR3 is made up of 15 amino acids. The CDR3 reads CASSVLPGGRETQYF. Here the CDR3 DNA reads TGTGCCAGCAGCGTACTGCCGGGAGGTAGAGAGACCCAGTACTTC.

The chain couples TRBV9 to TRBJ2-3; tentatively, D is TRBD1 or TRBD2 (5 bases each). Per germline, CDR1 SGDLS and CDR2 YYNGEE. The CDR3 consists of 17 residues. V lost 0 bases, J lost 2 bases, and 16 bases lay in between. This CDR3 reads CASSVAGDPRFTDTQYF. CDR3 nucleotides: TGTGCCAGCAGCGTAGCCGGGGACCCCCGCTTCACAGATACGCAGTATTTT.